The next 26 T cell receptor beta chains were all read from a single sample in a study of vaccination effects on CD4 cells after COVID-19. For these receptors, no antigen is known. TCRdb's copy holds only in-frame clones and misses some; the assay was immunoSEQ multiplex PCR. The table records fewer than 90,000 clones, more than 65% of them present only once. With the ViraFEST assay, the study expanded antigen-specific CD4+ T cells using viral peptide pools, then sequenced them. With roughly 10 days of culture completed, CD4+ T cells were isolated. Their SARS-CoV-2 infection, verified by PCR, occurred between March and December 2020. The input for sequencing was CD4+ T cells from PBMCs cultured with HIV peptides, taken before COVID-19 vaccination. Noted subset: HIV-1 Nef peptide pool negative control/reference culture. The receptors shown here come from a human donor who had a prior SARS-CoV-2 infection.

The chain joins TRBV28 to TRBJ2-3; D might be TRBD2 (6 bases). This CDR3 has 15 residues. Germline V gene data show CDR1 as MDHEN and CDR2 as SYDVKM. V lost 4 bases and J lost 6, with 17 bases in between. This chain's CDR3 is CASSSQGGGWDTQYF. CDR3 bases: TGTGCCAGCAGTTCCCAGGGAGGCGGATGGGATACGCAGTATTTT.

This rearrangement joins TRBV4-3 to TRBJ2-5, with D unresolved. There are 13 residues in the CDR3. Between the trimmed V and J ends, which lost 1 base and 3 bases, there was a span of 6 bases. In germline, CDR1 is LGHNA, CDR2 YSLEER. The CDR3 reads CASSQGSEETQYF. CDR3 sequence (DNA): TGCGCCAGCAGCCAAGGCAGTGAAGAGACCCAGTACTTC.

The chain is built from TRBV28 and TRBJ2-5, with D perhaps matching TRBD2 (6 bases). The V end was cut by 2 bases, the J end by 5 bases, with 27 bases between. The CDR3 sequence is 19 residues long. The germline CDR1 and CDR2 sequences are MDHEN and SYDVKM. In nucleotides, the CDR3 is TGTGCCAGCAGTTTAGCGGGCCTCGGCGCAGCTTCGGCGGGGGAGACCCAGTACTTC. It specifies CASSLAGLGAASAGETQYF.

V is TRBV6-4 and J is TRBJ2-1; possibly TRBD1 for D (5 bases). The CDR3 sequence is 19 residues long. V dropped 6 bases and J dropped 5 bases, with 29 bases sitting between them. Germline loops: CDR1 MRHNA, CDR2 SNTAGT. The CDR3 spells CASSKETRGRVRTNNEQFF. The CDR3 DNA sequence: TGTGCCAGCAGCAAAGAAACCAGAGGCAGGGTCCGAACAAACAATGAGCAGTTCTTC.

This chain uses TRBV5-4 with TRBJ2-1; 9 bases line up with TRBD2. CDR3 size: 18 residues. V gave up 2 bases and J gave up 2 bases; unmatched junction bases: 11. Germline CDR1 and CDR2: SGHNT and YYREEE (reference sequence). The CDR3 nucleotides read TGTGCCAGCAGCTTTTTGGTTCGCGGGGGGGTAACCTACAATGAGCAGTTCTTC. This encodes CASSFLVRGGVTYNEQFF.

This chain uses TRBV2 with TRBJ2-1; D is perhaps TRBD1 or TRBD2 (6 bases each). Per the germline V gene, CDR1 is SNHLY and CDR2 is FYNNEI. The V gene lost 6 bases and the J gene lost 4 bases, with 10 bases spanning the gap. There are 13 residues in the CDR3. CDR3 residues: CASRTGAYNEQFF. The DNA of the CDR3 is TGTGCCAGCAGGACGGGGGCTTACAATGAGCAGTTCTTC.

The rearrangement joins TRBV10-3 to TRBJ2-5, with TRBD2 matching over 12 bases. Trimming at V came to 5 bases and at J to 4 bases, leaving 14 bases not matched to a gene. CDR1 is ENHRY, CDR2 SYGVKD, per germline. This CDR3 region has 18 residues. CDR3: CAISPLGVTGLAGETQYF. Here the CDR3 DNA reads TGTGCCATCAGTCCTCTGGGGGTCACGGGACTAGCGGGAGAGACCCAGTACTTC.

V is TRBV7-8 and J is TRBJ1-2; D is perhaps TRBD1 (6 bases). The V end was cut by 6 bases, the J end by 2 bases, with 16 bases between. Germline V gives CDR1 SGHVS, CDR2 FQNEAQ. This CDR3 comprises 15 residues. The CDR3 nucleotides read TGTGCCAGCAGTTTAAAACAGGGACTAAACTATGGCTACACCTTC. Translating gives CASSLKQGLNYGYTF. Drawing the rest from reference TRBV7-8 and TRBJ1-2, the complete variable domain is GAGVSQSPRYKVAKRGQDVALRCDPISGHVSLFWYQQALGQGPEFLTYFQNEAQLDKSGLPSDRFFAERPEGSVSTLKIQRTQQEDSAVYLCASSLKQGLNYGYTFGSGTRLTVV.

V gene TRBV25-1 combines with J gene TRBJ1-4; D remains unclear. The CDR3 spans 15 residues. CDR1 and CDR2 from the germline V gene are MGHDK and SYGVNS. Trimming removed 5 bases from V and 11 bases from J, with 21 bases in between. CDR3 nucleotides: TGTGCCAGCAGTTCTTACCGGGATTACGTCGAGAAACTGTTTTTT. It specifies CASSSYRDYVEKLFF.

Here the CDR3 reads CASSPGTGPSYEQYF. The CDR3, as DNA: TGCGCCAGCAGCCCAGGGACAGGGCCTTCCTACGAGCAGTACTTC. The chain combines TRBV5-1 with TRBJ2-7; 9 bases agree with TRBD1. From germline, CDR1 is SGHRS and CDR2 YFSETQ. Trimming at V came to 4 bases and at J to 1 base, leaving 6 bases not matched to a gene. CDR3 size: 15 residues.

This chain connects TRBV2 to TRBJ1-4; D gene uncertain. The germline gives CDR1 SNHLY, CDR2 FYNNEI. This CDR3 region has 13 residues. Trimming stripped 8 bases from V and 4 bases from J, with 11 bases between. This CDR3 reads CASSGMGNEKLFF. The CDR3 bases are TGTGCCAGCTCGGGGATGGGTAATGAAAAACTGTTTTTT.

V and J are TRBV7-9 and TRBJ2-1, with D maybe TRBD2 (7 bases). The V gene's germline CDR1 is SEHNR and CDR2 FQNEAQ (reference sequence). The CDR3 loop spans 15 amino acids. V lost 3 bases and J 2 bases, leaving 11 bases between the germline ends. The CDR3 sequence is CASSFGGGPYNEQFF. In DNA form, the CDR3 reads TGTGCCAGCAGCTTCGGCGGGGGCCCCTACAATGAGCAGTTCTTC. Combining the CDR3 with reference TRBV7-9 and TRBJ2-1 gives the whole variable domain DTGVSQNPRHKITKRGQNVTFRCDPISEHNRLYWYRQTLGQGPEFLTYFQNEAQLEKSRLLSDRFSAERPKGSFSTLEIQRTEQGDSAMYLCASSFGGGPYNEQFFGPGTRLTVL.

The CDR3 loop is CASSQDLRFEQYF. The CDR3, as DNA: TGCGCCAGCAGCCAAGATCTCAGGTTCGAGCAGTACTTC. This rearrangement joins TRBV4-3 to TRBJ2-7; D call uncertain. The CDR3 has 13 amino acids. Trimming removed 0 bases at V and 6 bases at J, with 9 bases between. Germline lookup yields CDR1 LGHNA and CDR2 YSLEER.

Only a few counts were recorded for this clone. The V gene is TRBV30, the J gene TRBJ2-5; 14 positions agree with TRBD2. CDR1 and CDR2 (germline): GTSNPN, SVGIG (reference sequence). The CDR3 sequence is 16 residues long. J lost 5 bases, V lost 1 base, and 6 bases had no gene match. The CDR3 sequence is CAWSGGLAGVLETQYF. In nucleotides, the CDR3 is TGTGCCTGGAGTGGGGGACTAGCGGGAGTCCTGGAGACCCAGTACTTC.

J is TRBJ2-7 and V is TRBV5-5, with 9 bases fitting TRBD2. The V gene's germline CDR1 is SGHKS and CDR2 YYEKEE (reference sequence). The CDR3 runs 15 residues. V was clipped by 1 base and J by 8 bases; unmatched bases: 10. CDR3 amino acids: CASSLLSSGNEKQYF. In DNA form, the CDR3 reads TGTGCCAGCAGCTTGTTGTCTAGCGGGAATGAAAAGCAGTACTTC.

This clone was picked up a small number of times. The V and J genes are TRBV7-9 and TRBJ1-1; 7 nucleotides match TRBD1. Germline CDR1 and CDR2: SEHNR and FQNEAQ (reference sequence). J was trimmed by 7 bases and V by 4 bases; bases with no gene match: 18. This CDR3 spans 17 amino acids. In nucleotides, the CDR3 is TGTGCCAGCAGCTCATGGGAGGGACAGTACATCGGCGGTGAAGCTTTCTTT. It translates to CASSSWEGQYIGGEAFF.

The chain has TRBV20-1 and TRBJ2-7; tentatively, D is TRBD1 (6 bases). This CDR3 has 15 residues. Germline CDR1 and CDR2: DFQATT and SNEGSKA (reference sequence). Trimming removed 3 bases at V and 3 bases at J, with 18 bases between. This CDR3 is CSASYSPGHNYEQYF. For the CDR3, the DNA is TGCAGTGCTAGTTATTCCCCGGGACACAACTACGAGCAGTACTTC.

The chain uses TRBV5-1 and TRBJ2-3; TRBD2 agrees at 16 bases. CDR3 size: 16 residues. In germline, CDR1 is SGHRS, CDR2 YFSETQ. Trimming at V came to 2 bases and at J to 6 bases, leaving 3 bases not matched to a gene. CDR3 in DNA: TGCGCCAGCAGCTTTGGGGGACTAGCGGGAGGGGATACGCAGTATTTT. This sequence encodes CASSFGGLAGGDTQYF.

This clone was counted a few times. The chain employs TRBV30 and TRBJ2-7; D gene uncertain. V was shortened by 0 bases and J by 6 bases, with 6 bases between the two germline ends. The CDR3 is made up of 11 amino acids. Germline assignment: CDR1 GTSNPN and CDR2 SVGIG (reference sequence). The CDR3 loop is CAWSVGPEQYF. The CDR3 DNA reads TGTGCCTGGAGTGTAGGGCCCGAGCAGTACTTC.

A remark on this clone: At one end, the junction sequence differs from germline, possibly due to a read error. J is TRBJ2-7 and V is TRBV5-1, with 7 nucleotides matching TRBD1. The CDR3 totals 15 residues. CDR1 SGHRS and CDR2 YFSETQ come from the germline V gene. CDR3 sequence: CASRLDPQGDYEQYF. The DNA for the CDR3 is TGCGCCAGCAGATTGGATCCGCAGGGGGACTACGAGCAGTACTTC.

This chain joins TRBV9 and TRBJ1-5; tentative D call: TRBD1 (6 bases). Trimming took 0 bases from V and 3 from J, leaving 16 bases between them. The V gene's germline CDR1 is SGDLS and CDR2 YYNGEE. The CDR3 consists of 17 residues. The CDR3 is CASSVAAGGQLNQPQHF. CDR3 DNA: TGTGCCAGCAGCGTAGCCGCTGGTGGACAGCTCAATCAGCCCCAGCATTTT.

This clone was observed a handful of times. This chain uses TRBV18 with TRBJ1-2, with D tentatively TRBD1 (5 bases). With 2 bases removed from V and 2 bases from J, the gap between germline ends came to 15 bases. Germline assignment: CDR1 KGHSH and CDR2 LQKENI. The CDR3 extends over 16 amino acids. CDR3 protein: CASSPSPGLRNYGYTF. The CDR3 DNA reads as TGTGCCAGCTCACCATCCCCAGGGCTGCGAAACTATGGCTACACCTTC.

The J gene is TRBJ1-2, the V gene TRBV5-4; 10 bases are shared with TRBD1. From germline, CDR1 is SGHNT and CDR2 YYREEE (reference sequence). Losses at the gene ends were 4 bases for V and 3 bases for J; bases not matched to a gene: 3. The CDR3 consists of 14 residues. In DNA form, the CDR3 reads TGTGCCAGCAGCCCAGGGACAGGGGACTATGGCTACACCTTC. It is translated as CASSPGTGDYGYTF.

This chain uses TRBV27 with TRBJ2-3, with 7 bases matching TRBD2. V was pared by 3 bases and J by 6 bases, with 6 bases of the junction left unmatched. This CDR3 has 14 residues. Germline-derived CDR1 and CDR2 are MNHEY and SMNVEV (reference sequence). CDR3 amino acids: CASSFRLAADTQYF. CDR3 coding DNA: TGTGCCAGCAGTTTTCGTCTAGCGGCGGATACGCAGTATTTT.

The CDR3 reads CASSPPRGSQETQYF. The CDR3 DNA sequence: TGTGCCAGCTCACCACCGCGGGGTTCCCAAGAGACCCAGTACTTC. The chain uses TRBV18 and TRBJ2-5, with D perhaps TRBD2 (6 bases). V lost 0 bases and J lost 1, with 9 bases in between. The CDR3 has 15 residues. Germline CDR1 is KGHSH and CDR2 is LQKENI. The variable domain in full, with the rest retrieved from reference TRBV18 and TRBJ2-5, is NAGVMQNPRHLVRRRGQEARLRCSPMKGHSHVYWYRQLPEEGLKFMVYLQKENIIDESGMPKERFSAEFPKEGPSILRIQQVVRGDSAAYFCASSPPRGSQETQYFGPGTRLLVL.

This clone came up a few times. The chain carries TRBV23-1 and TRBJ2-7; TRBD1 matches at 8 bases. TRBV23-1 is reported as an ORF; its role is uncertain. V lost 0 bases to trimming and J lost 0 bases; unmatched junction nucleotides: 10. The CDR3 consists of 18 residues. The CDR3 nucleotides read TGCGCCAGCAGTCAATCGGTCCGTCGGGACAGGAGCTCCTACGAGCAGTACTTC. Its protein product is CASSQSVRRDRSSYEQYF.